This T cell receptor (beta chain) was recovered during a study of vaccination and CD4 T cells after COVID-19. As regards this clonotype: The antigen is unknown.

Cultured CD4+ T cell DNA underwent sequencing with the Oncomine TCR Beta short-read assay. TCRdb ran MiXCR on the PCR reads and lists one entry per CDR3 protein. The repertoire holds 20,000 to 25,000 distinct CDR3 sequences, with 50% to 70% as singletons. Documented treatment: approximately nine-day PBMC culture with coronavirus spike peptide pools or control peptides (ViraFEST assay). Here the sequenced sample was CD4+ T cells from blood, cultured in vitro, taken after SARS-CoV-2 vaccination. This sequence originates from a human donor who received a COVID-19 vaccine.

The chain's CDR3 is CATSEAGAKNIQYF. CDR3 nucleotide sequence: TGTGCCACCAGTGAAGCAGGAGCCAAAAACATTCAGTACTTC. This sequence joins TRBV24-1 and TRBJ2-4; no firm D call. This CDR3 has 14 amino acids. V lost 4 bases to trimming and J lost 0 bases, with 6 bases between them. Germline V CDR1 and CDR2: KGHDR, SFDVKD.